This T cell receptor (beta chain) originates from a study of OX40 agonist ivuxolimab in advanced cancers. The CDR3 length is 18 residues. V lost 4 bases, J lost 0 bases, and 9 bases stayed unmatched. The germline gives CDR1 SQVTM, CDR2 ANQGSEA. This clone was counted only a few times. Only in-frame clones appear in the TCRdb table, and some are missing; sequencing was by immunoSEQ multiplex PCR. The repertoire holds around 30,000 clones, approximately 89% seen once, with roughly a tenth in the top ten. The sequence was collected from an adult with an advanced solid tumor such as melanoma, head and neck, liver or kidney cancer. The chain joins TRBV29-1 to TRBJ2-1, with 13 bases fitting TRBD2. Sequencing used CD4+ or CD8+ T cells sorted from blood, obtained in a trial of the OX40 agonist ivuxolimab. In nucleotides, the CDR3 is TGCAGCGTTGTTCCGGGACTAGCGGGAACAAGCTCCTACAATGAGCAGTTCTTC. It translates to CSVVPGLAGTSSYNEQFF.